The rows below give T cell receptor beta chains drawn from one sample of a study of blood T cells in healthy people across ages. TCRdb re-called the 5' RACE reads with MiXCR, one entry per CDR3 protein. In the table there are some 1.7 million distinct CDR3 sequences, under 30% of which are singletons. Specimen: blood. These receptors all stem from a woman aged 30 to 39 in good health. CDR3s include the opening cysteine and the closing phenylalanine or tryptophan. The D gene is left open where the match is weak. A row's size may be missing; if present it is once, few, many or a size class.

>TRBD1|NA|TRBV3-1|TRBJ1-1
TGTGCCAGCAGCCAAGGCAGACAGGGAGGGTCGGCAGACACTGAAGCTTTCTTT
CASSQGRQGGSADTEAFF
>NA|NA|TRBV20-1|TRBJ2-5
TGCAGTGCTAGAGATTCCTCCATGGAGTCCCAGTACTTC
CSARDSSMESQYF
>NA|NA|TRBV11-2|TRBJ1-3
TGTGCCAGCAGCTTAGGACTTGACAGCTTTTTAAACACCATATATTTT
CASSLGLDSFLNTIYF
>NA|NA|TRBV24-1|TRBJ2-3
TGTGCCACCAGTGACCAAGGGCGGGCAGATACGCAGTATTTT
CATSDQGRADTQYF
>NA|few|TRBV7-2|TRBJ1-6
TGTGCCAGCAGCTTAGGGCGACAGTGGAGGGCACCCCTCCACTTT
CASSLGRQWRAPLHF
>NA|few|TRBV2|TRBJ2-3
TGTGCCAGCAGTGAACGGACTATCACAGATACGCAGTATTTT
CASSERTITDTQYF
>TRBD2|NA|TRBV18|TRBJ2-1
TGTGCCACCACTAGCGGGAGGGACAATGAGCAGTTCTTC
CATTSGRDNEQFF
>NA|many|TRBV11-2|TRBJ2-1
TGTGCCAGCAGCTTCGGGGGCGCCAATGAGCAGTTCTTC
CASSFGGANEQFF
>NA|few|TRBV29-1|TRBJ2-3
TGCAGCGTTCCCGAGGGAGCGGGCCTAACAGATACGCAGTATTTT
CSVPEGAGLTDTQYF
>TRBD1|many|TRBV20-1|TRBJ2-7
TGCAGTGCTAGAGATCCGCAGGGGGCCTACGAGCAGTACTTC
CSARDPQGAYEQYF
>NA|few|TRBV30|TRBJ1-2
TGTGCCTGGAGTTACTATGGGGGCTACACCTTC
CAWSYYGGYTF
>NA|NA|TRBV27|TRBJ1-5
TGTGCCAGCAGTTTAGTCAGGGGAGATCAGCCCCAGCATTTT
CASSLVRGDQPQHF
>TRBD1|NA|TRBV29-1|TRBJ2-7
TGCAGCGAACCGGGACAGGGGTCGTTGGAGCAGTACTTC
CSEPGQGSLEQYF
>NA|many|TRBV10-3|TRBJ2-5
TGTGCCATCAGTGAGTCTTCCCTGGACATAATCGAGACCCAGTACTTC
CAISESSLDIIETQYF
>TRBD1|NA|TRBV5-1|TRBJ2-5
TGCGCCAGCAGCTGGACAGGGGCTGGGGAGACCCAGTACTTC
CASSWTGAGETQYF
>NA|NA|TRBV20-1|TRBJ2-1
TGCAGTGCTAGGGACCGTAACGGCCTTTGGAATGAGCAGTTCTTC
CSARDRNGLWNEQFF
>NA|many|TRBV29-1|TRBJ2-7
TGCAGCGTTGAGCGGGGCGAGCAGTACTTC
CSVERGEQYF
>NA|NA|TRBV5-6|TRBJ1-1
TGTGCCAGCAGCAACGAAGGGGGGGCTGAAGCTTTCTTT
CASSNEGGAEAFF
>NA|few|TRBV5-1|TRBJ1-1
TGCGCCAGCAGCTCCGGGGAAGTTTTCACTGAAGCTTTCTTT
CASSSGEVFTEAFF
>TRBD2|many|TRBV5-1|TRBJ2-3
TGCGCCAGCAGCAGCCGGACTAGCGGCCGCGGAGATACGCAGTATTTT
CASSSRTSGRGDTQYF
>NA|many|TRBV3-1|TRBJ2-4
TGTGCCAGCAGTCCCCGTAGGGGGAACATTCAGTACTTC
CASSPRRGNIQYF
>TRBD2|many|TRBV4-3|TRBJ2-1
TGCGCCAGCAGCCAAGATCGGCTAGCGGTTAAACAGCAGTTCTTC
CASSQDRLAVKQQFF
>TRBD2|few|TRBV7-8|TRBJ2-2
TGTGCCAGCAGCTCCCGTGGGCTAGCGGGAGATCGTACCGGGGAGCTGTTTTTT
CASSSRGLAGDRTGELFF
>TRBD2|many|TRBV20-1|TRBJ2-3
TGCAGTGCTACCTCTGAGCGGGAGGACTCAGATACGCAGTATTTT
CSATSEREDSDTQYF
>NA|NA|TRBV10-1|TRBJ2-1
TGCGCCAGCAGTCAAGACCCAATCCCATCCTACAATGAGCAGTTCTTC
CASSQDPIPSYNEQFF
>TRBD1|NA|TRBV2|TRBJ2-1
TGTGCCAGCAGTGAAGCGACAGGGGGGCCCTACAATGAGCAGTTCTTC
CASSEATGGPYNEQFF
>NA|NA|TRBV9|TRBJ2-1
TGTGCCAGCAGCGTGCAGCCCTCCGACAATGAGCAGTTCTTC
CASSVQPSDNEQFF
>TRBD2|NA|TRBV5-5|TRBJ2-1
TGTGCCAGCAGCTTGGCCCCCGCTAGCGGGAGGGACAATGAGCAGTTCTTC
CASSLAPASGRDNEQFF
>TRBD1|few|TRBV27|TRBJ1-1
TGTGCCAGCAGTCCCTGGGACAGGGGAACTGAAGCTTTCTTT
CASSPWDRGTEAFF
>NA|NA|TRBV20-1|TRBJ1-5
TGCAGTGCTAGTAAGGATTGGGGCAATCAGCCCCAGCATTTT
CSASKDWGNQPQHF
>NA|NA|TRBV5-1|TRBJ1-1
TGCGCCAGCAGCTGGGTTGTAAACACTGAAGCTTTCTTT
CASSWVVNTEAFF
>NA|few|TRBV21-1|TRBJ2-7
TGTGCCGCCTCGACTAATACCTACGAGCAGTACTTC
CAASTNTYEQYF
>TRBD2|NA|TRBV19|TRBJ2-1
TGTGCCGGTAGTCCGGGACTAGCGGGGGGCCCAGACAATGAGCAGTTCTTC
CAGSPGLAGGPDNEQFF
>NA|NA|TRBV15|TRBJ1-2
TGTGCCACCAGCAGAGATCCGCCCAGACAGTATGGCTACACCTTC
CATSRDPPRQYGYTF
>NA|NA|TRBV15|TRBJ2-1
TGTGCCACCAGCGGATTGGGGGGAAGCTCCTACAATGAGCAGTTCTTC
CATSGLGGSSYNEQFF
>TRBD1|many|TRBV4-3|TRBJ2-7
TGCGCCAGCAGCCAACTCACGGGACAGGGTAGCGAGCAGTACTTC
CASSQLTGQGSEQYF
>NA|many|TRBV9|TRBJ2-5
TGTGCCAGCAGCGTGGAGGAAGAGACCCAGTACTTC
CASSVEEETQYF
>NA|NA|TRBV6-1|TRBJ2-1
TGTGCCAGCAGTGAGGGCAGGGAGATTTTTAATGAGCAGTTCTTC
CASSEGREIFNEQFF
>TRBD2|NA|TRBV5-1|TRBJ2-3
TGCGCCAGCAGCTTGAACGAGGGACTAGCGCTAGATACGCAGTATTTT
CASSLNEGLALDTQYF
>TRBD2|NA|TRBV6-1|TRBJ2-5
TGTGCCAGCAGACCAACTAGCGGGGGAAGTTGGGGTCAAGAGACCCAGTACTTC
CASRPTSGGSWGQETQYF
>TRBD2|NA|TRBV2|TRBJ2-7
TGTGCCAGCAGTAGGCTAGCGGGCTCCTACAATGAGCAGTACTTC
CASSRLAGSYNEQYF
>NA|NA|TRBV11-2|TRBJ2-7
TGTGCCAGCGCCCTCAGGGGCCCTTACGAGCAGTACTTC
CASALRGPYEQYF
>TRBD1|few|TRBV15|TRBJ2-5
TGTGCCACCAGCAGAGGCCTAGGGACAGGAGAGACCCAGTACTTC
CATSRGLGTGETQYF
>NA|few|TRBV2|TRBJ2-7
TGTGCCAGCGTCGAGCCGTCAGAATCCTACGAGCAGTACTTC
CASVEPSESYEQYF
>NA|NA|TRBV29-1|TRBJ1-5
TGCAGCGTTGTGGTTGGGGGGAATCAGCCCCAGCATTTT
CSVVVGGNQPQHF